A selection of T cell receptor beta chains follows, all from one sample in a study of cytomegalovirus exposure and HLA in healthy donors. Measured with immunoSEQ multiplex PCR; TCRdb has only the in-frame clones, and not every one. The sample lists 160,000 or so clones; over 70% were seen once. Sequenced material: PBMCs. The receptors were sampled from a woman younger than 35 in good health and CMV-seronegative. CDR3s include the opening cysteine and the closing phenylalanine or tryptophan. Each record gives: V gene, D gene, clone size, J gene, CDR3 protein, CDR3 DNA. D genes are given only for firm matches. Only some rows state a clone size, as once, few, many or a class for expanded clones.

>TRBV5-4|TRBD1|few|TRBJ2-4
CASSLQGLDIQYF
TGTGCCAGCAGCTTACAGGGGTTAGACATTCAGTACTTC
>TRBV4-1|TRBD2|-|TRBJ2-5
CASSQGLAGRETQYF
TGCGCCAGCAGCCAAGGACTAGCGGGGAGAGAGACCCAGTACTTC
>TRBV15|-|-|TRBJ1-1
CATSPEDTTEAFF
TGTGCCACCAGCCCCGAGGATACCACTGAAGCTTTCTTT
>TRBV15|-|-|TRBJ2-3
CATSTGVGDTDTQYF
TGTGCCACCAGCACCGGGGTTGGAGACACAGATACGCAGTATTTT
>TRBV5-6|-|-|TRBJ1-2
CASSLAGGGYTF
TGTGCCAGCAGCTTGGCCGGGGGTGGCTACACCTTC
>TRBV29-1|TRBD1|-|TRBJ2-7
CSVGVRGPAEQYF
TGCAGCGTGGGTGTCAGGGGGCCCGCCGAGCAGTACTTC
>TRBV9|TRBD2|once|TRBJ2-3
CASSVGGLAGSTDTQYF
TGTGCCAGCAGCGTAGGGGGGCTAGCGGGAAGCACAGATACGCAGTATTTT
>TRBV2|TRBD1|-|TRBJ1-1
CASSARTLISTGGTEAFF
TGTGCCAGCAGTGCCCGAACCTTGATTTCCACAGGGGGCACTGAAGCTTTCTTT
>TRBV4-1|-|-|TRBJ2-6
CASSQGTVPFSGANVLTF
TGCGCCAGCAGCCAAGGGACAGTCCCTTTTAGTGGGGCCAACGTCCTGACTTTC
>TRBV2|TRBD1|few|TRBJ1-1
CASSEGTGLTEAFF
TGTGCCAGCAGTGAAGGGACAGGGCTCACTGAAGCTTTCTTT
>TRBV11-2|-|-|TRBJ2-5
CASSFGQGKETQYF
TGTGCCAGCAGCTTCGGGCAGGGCAAAGAGACCCAGTACTTC
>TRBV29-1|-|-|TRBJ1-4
CSVEGVFNEKLFF
TGCAGCGTTGAAGGAGTATTTAATGAAAAACTGTTTTTT
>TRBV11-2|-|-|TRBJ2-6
CASSSGQISGANVLTF
TGTGCCAGCAGCTCCGGACAAATCTCTGGGGCCAACGTCCTGACTTTC
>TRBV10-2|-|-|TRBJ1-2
CASTPGPGVGGYTF
TGCGCCAGCACTCCGGGCCCCGGGGTTGGTGGCTACACCTTC
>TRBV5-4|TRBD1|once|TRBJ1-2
CASSLEGQGILDYGYTF
TGTGCCAGCAGCTTGGAGGGACAGGGGATTTTAGACTATGGCTACACCTTC
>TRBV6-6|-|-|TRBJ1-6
CASSYSGTGASPLHF
TGTGCCAGCAGTTACTCGGGGACGGGAGCTTCACCCCTCCACTTT
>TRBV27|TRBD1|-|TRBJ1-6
CASRNRGYRSPLHF
TGTGCCAGCAGGAACAGGGGCTATCGTTCACCCCTCCACTTT
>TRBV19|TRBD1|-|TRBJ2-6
CASSPGQAVSGANVLTF
TGTGCCAGTAGTCCGGGACAGGCGGTCTCTGGGGCCAACGTCCTGACTTTC
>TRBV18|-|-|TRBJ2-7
CASSPPTGRNEQYF
TGTGCCAGCTCACCACCGACGGGGAGGAACGAGCAGTACTTC
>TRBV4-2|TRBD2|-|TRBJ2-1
CASSRSMAGGSYNEQFF
TGTGCCAGCAGCAGAAGCATGGCGGGGGGCTCCTACAATGAGCAGTTCTTC
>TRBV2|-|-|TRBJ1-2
CASRETGPGGYTF
TGTGCCAGCAGGGAGACAGGCCCAGGCGGCTACACCTTC
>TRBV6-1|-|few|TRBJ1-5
CASSEGFHWGEPQHF
TGTGCCAGCAGTGAGGGGTTCCATTGGGGAGAGCCCCAGCATTTT
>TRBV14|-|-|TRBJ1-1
CASSQTKYRDTEAFF
TGTGCCAGCAGCCAGACCAAATACAGGGACACTGAAGCTTTCTTT
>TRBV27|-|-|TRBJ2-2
CASRGPGELFF
TGTGCCAGCAGGGGCCCCGGGGAGCTGTTTTTT
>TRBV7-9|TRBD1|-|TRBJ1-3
CASSRQGVENTIYF
TGTGCCAGCAGCCGCCAGGGGGTGGAGAACACCATATATTTT
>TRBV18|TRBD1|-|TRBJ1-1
CASSPPGQGTEAFF
TGTGCCAGCTCACCACCGGGACAGGGTACTGAAGCTTTCTTT
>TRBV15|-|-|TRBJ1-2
CATSRVEGGGYGYTF
TGTGCCACCAGCAGAGTCGAGGGAGGGGGCTATGGCTACACCTTC
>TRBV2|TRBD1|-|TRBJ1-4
CASRTQGVINEKLFF
TGTGCCAGCAGAACTCAGGGGGTCATTAATGAAAAACTGTTTTTT
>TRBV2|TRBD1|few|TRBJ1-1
CASTTDRATEAFF
TGTGCCAGCACCACGGACAGGGCGACTGAAGCTTTCTTT
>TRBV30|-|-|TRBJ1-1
CAWSLYGGTEAFF
TGTGCCTGGAGTCTGTATGGAGGGACTGAAGCTTTCTTT
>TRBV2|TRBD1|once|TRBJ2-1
CASRPGTGLNEQFF
TGTGCCAGCAGACCCGGGACAGGTCTCAATGAGCAGTTCTTC
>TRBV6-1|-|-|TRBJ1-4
CASSENIGPRLNEKLFF
TGTGCCAGCAGTGAAAATATAGGCCCCAGACTTAATGAAAAACTGTTTTTT
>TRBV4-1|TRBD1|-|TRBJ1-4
CASSPRQGLGGNEKLFF
TGCGCCAGCAGCCCCAGACAGGGGCTTGGAGGAAATGAAAAACTGTTTTTT
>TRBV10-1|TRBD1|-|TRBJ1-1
CASSEGTGMNTEAFF
TGCGCCAGCAGTGAAGGGACAGGGATGAACACTGAAGCTTTCTTT
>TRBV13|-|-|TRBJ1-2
CASSLREYGYTF
TGTGCCAGCAGCTTAAGAGAATATGGCTACACCTTC
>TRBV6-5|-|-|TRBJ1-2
CASSYDEDNYGYTF
TGTGCCAGCAGTTACGATGAGGATAACTATGGCTACACCTTC
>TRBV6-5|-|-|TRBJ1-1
CASSYGHRDTEAFF
TGTGCCAGCAGTTACGGACATCGGGACACTGAAGCTTTCTTT
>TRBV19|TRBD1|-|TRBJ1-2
CASSYIAGGGYGYTF
TGTGCCAGTAGTTACATAGCAGGGGGCGGGTATGGCTACACCTTC
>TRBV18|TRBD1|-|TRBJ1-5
CASSPGQGAQPQHF
TGTGCCAGCTCACCAGGACAGGGGGCTCAGCCCCAGCATTTT